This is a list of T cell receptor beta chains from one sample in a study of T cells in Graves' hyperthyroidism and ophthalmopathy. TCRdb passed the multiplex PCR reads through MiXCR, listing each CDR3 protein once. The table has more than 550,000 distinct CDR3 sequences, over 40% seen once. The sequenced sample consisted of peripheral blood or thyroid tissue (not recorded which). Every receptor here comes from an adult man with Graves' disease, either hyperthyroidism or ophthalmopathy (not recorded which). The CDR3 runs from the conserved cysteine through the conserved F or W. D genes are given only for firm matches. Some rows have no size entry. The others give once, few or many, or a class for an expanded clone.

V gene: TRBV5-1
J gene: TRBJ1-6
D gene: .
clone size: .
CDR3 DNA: TGCGCCAGCAGCTTGGACAGTTCGGTCCCGTCACCCCTCCACTTT
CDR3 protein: CASSLDSSVPSPLHF

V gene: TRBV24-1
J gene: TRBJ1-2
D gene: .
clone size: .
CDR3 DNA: TGTACCATCAGGTTGGGTAGCTATGGCTACACCTTC
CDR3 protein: CTIRLGSYGYTF

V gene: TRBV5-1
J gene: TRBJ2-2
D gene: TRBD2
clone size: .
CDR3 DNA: TGCGCCAGCAGCTTGGCCTTGACTAGCGGACACACCGGGGAGCTGTTTTTT
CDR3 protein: CASSLALTSGHTGELFF

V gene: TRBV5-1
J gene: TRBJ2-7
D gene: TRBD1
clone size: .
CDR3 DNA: TGCGCCAGCAGCTTACAGGGGGCACCTTCCTACGAGCAGTACTTC
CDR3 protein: CASSLQGAPSYEQYF

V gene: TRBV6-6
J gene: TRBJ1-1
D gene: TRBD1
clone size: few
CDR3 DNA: TGTGCCACGGGACAGGGCGAGGGGACTGAAGCTTTCTTT
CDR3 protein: CATGQGEGTEAFF

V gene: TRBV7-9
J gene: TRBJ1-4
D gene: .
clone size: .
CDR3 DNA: TGTGCCAGCTCACCACTTGGGGGACCTAATGAAAAACTGTTTTTT
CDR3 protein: CASSPLGGPNEKLFF

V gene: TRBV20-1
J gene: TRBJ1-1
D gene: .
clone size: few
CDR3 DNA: TGCAGTGCTGGGGATGGGGGGCTTGCGACTGAAGCTTTCTTT
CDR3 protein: CSAGDGGLATEAFF

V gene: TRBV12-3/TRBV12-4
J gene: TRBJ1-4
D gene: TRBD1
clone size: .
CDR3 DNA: TGTGCCAGCAGGTCACAGGGGAATGAAAAACTGTTTTTT
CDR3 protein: CASRSQGNEKLFF

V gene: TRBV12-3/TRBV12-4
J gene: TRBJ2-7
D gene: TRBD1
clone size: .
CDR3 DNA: TGTGCCAGTACAGGGGGCCTATCCTACGAGCAGTACTTC
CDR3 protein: CASTGGLSYEQYF

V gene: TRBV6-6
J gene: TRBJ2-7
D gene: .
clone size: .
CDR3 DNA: TGTGCCAGCAGTTTCACTTCTTCCCCCCACTCCTACGAGCAGTACTTC
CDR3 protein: CASSFTSSPHSYEQYF

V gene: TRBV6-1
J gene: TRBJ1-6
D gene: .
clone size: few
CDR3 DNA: TGTGCCAGCAGTGAAGTGACAGGTCGTTCACCCCTCCACTTT
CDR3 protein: CASSEVTGRSPLHF

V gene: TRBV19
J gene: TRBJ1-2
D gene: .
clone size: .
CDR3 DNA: TGTGCCAGTAGTACCCAGAACTATGGCTACACCTTC
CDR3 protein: CASSTQNYGYTF

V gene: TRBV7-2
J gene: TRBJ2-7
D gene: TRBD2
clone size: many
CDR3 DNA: TGTGCCAGCAGCTTGGCGGGGGGCTGGCGCGAGCAGTACTTC
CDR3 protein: CASSLAGGWREQYF

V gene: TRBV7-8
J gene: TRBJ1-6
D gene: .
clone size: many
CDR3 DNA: TGTGCCAGCAGACAGGGACATCGAGATTCACCCCTCCACTTT
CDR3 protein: CASRQGHRDSPLHF

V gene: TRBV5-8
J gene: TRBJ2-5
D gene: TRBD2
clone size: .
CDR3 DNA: TGTGCCAGCAGCTTGGGACTAGGGAGGGAAGAGACCCAGTACTTC
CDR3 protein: CASSLGLGREETQYF

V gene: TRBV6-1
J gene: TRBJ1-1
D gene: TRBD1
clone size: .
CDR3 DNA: TGTGCCAGCAGTGCGACGCAGGGGGGGATGAACACTGAAGCTTTCTTT
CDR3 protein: CASSATQGGMNTEAFF

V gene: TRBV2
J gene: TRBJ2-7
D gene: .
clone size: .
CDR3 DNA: TGCGCCAGCAGCCATGGAGAAAGCTCGTCCTACGAGCAGTACTTC
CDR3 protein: CASSHGESSSYEQYF

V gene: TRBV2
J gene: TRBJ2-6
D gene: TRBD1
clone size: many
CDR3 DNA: TGTGCCAGCAGCGCCGGGACAGGGGACGGGGCCAACGTCCTGACTTTC
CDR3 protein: CASSAGTGDGANVLTF

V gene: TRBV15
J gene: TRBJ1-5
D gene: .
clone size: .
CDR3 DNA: TGTGCCACCAGCAGAGAGACTAGCGACGAGACCCAGCATTTT
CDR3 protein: CATSRETSDETQHF

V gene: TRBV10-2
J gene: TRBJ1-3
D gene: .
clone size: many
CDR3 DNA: TGCGCCAGCAAGGTTCGCTCTGGAAACACCATATATTTT
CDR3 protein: CASKVRSGNTIYF

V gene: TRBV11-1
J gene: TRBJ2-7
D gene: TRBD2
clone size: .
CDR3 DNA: TGTGCCAGCAGCCCCGGACTAGCGGGGAGTTTCTACGAGCAGTACTTC
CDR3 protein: CASSPGLAGSFYEQYF

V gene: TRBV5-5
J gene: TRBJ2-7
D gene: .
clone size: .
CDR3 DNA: TGCGCCAGCAGCCAAGAGATAATCGGTTACTACGAGCAGTACTTC
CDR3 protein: CASSQEIIGYYEQYF

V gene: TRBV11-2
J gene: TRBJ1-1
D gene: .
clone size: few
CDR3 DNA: TGTGCCAGCAGCTTAAGTGTAGCGGCGAACACTGAAGCTTTCTTT
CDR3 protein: CASSLSVAANTEAFF

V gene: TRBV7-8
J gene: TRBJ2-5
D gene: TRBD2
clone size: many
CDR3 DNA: TGTGCCAGCAGACCTCTAGCGGGAGTGGAGACCCAGTACTTC
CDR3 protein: CASRPLAGVETQYF

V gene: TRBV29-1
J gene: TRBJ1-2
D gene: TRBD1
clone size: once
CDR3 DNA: TGCAGCAGTTCCCCGACAGGGACTAACTATGGCTACACCTTC
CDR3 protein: CSSSPTGTNYGYTF

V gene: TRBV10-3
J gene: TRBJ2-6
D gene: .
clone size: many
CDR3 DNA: TGTGCCATCAGTGAGTCAAGAGGGGGTTCTGGGGCCAACGTCCTGACTTTC
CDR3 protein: CAISESRGGSGANVLTF